The 6 T cell receptor beta chains reported below all come from one sample, sequenced in a study of blood T cell repertoires in COVID-19. Method: immunoSEQ multiplex PCR; TCRdb's copy keeps in-frame clones and lacks some. The table has about 85,000 clones, around 89% seen once; the top ten hold around 4.1%. Sequencing was performed on peripheral blood. The source of these receptors is an elderly woman with active or convalescent COVID-19.

The rearrangement joins TRBV2 to TRBJ1-5; perhaps TRBD1 as D (6 bases). Germline V gene data show CDR1 as SNHLY and CDR2 as FYNNEI. This CDR3 is built from 14 residues. V dropped 5 bases and J dropped 1 base, with 9 bases sitting between them. CDR3 DNA: TGTGCCAGCAGTTTCGACAGGAGCAATCAGCCCCAGCATTTT. Translated, it gives CASSFDRSNQPQHF. The full variable domain, in which reference TRBV2 and TRBJ1-5 provide the parts outside the CDR3, is EPEVTQTPSHQVTQMGQEVILRCVPISNHLYFYWYRQILGQKVEFLVSFYNNEISEKSEIFDDQFSVERPDGSNFTLKIRSTKLEDSAMYFCASSFDRSNQPQHFGDGTRLSIL.

The chain couples TRBV5-1 to TRBJ2-5; 8 bases align to TRBD2. The J segment lost 4 bases and the V segment lost 4 bases, leaving 6 bases of the junction unmatched. Germline V CDR1 and CDR2: SGHRS, YFSETQ. CDR3 length equals 14 residues. The CDR3 spells CASSLSGMAETQYF. The CDR3 DNA sequence: TGCGCCAGCAGCCTTAGCGGGATGGCAGAGACCCAGTACTTC.

The chain employs TRBV19 and TRBJ1-1; a possible D gene is TRBD1 (6 bases). CDR1 and CDR2 (germline): LNHDA, SQIVND (reference sequence). V gave up 3 bases and J gave up 3 bases, with 11 bases separating them. The CDR3 length is 14 residues. Written as DNA, the CDR3 is TGTGCCAGTAGTATCGGGGGGGCGTACACTGAAGCTTTCTTT. Amino acids: CASSIGGAYTEAFF.

The chain is built from TRBV11-2 and TRBJ2-1; TRBD1 matches at 10 bases. Germline V gene sequence: CDR1 SGHAT, CDR2 FQNNGV. This CDR3 contains 18 residues. J lost 7 bases, V lost 3 bases, and 15 bases had no gene match. CDR3 DNA: TGTGCCAGCAGCTTGACCGGGACAGGGGTGACGGTCTGGAATGAGCAGTTCTTC. It encodes CASSLTGTGVTVWNEQFF.

This sequence joins TRBV9 and TRBJ2-1; 8 positions agree with TRBD2. J lost 9 bases, V lost 0 bases, and 8 bases had no gene match. This CDR3 region has 15 residues. Per germline, CDR1 SGDLS and CDR2 YYNGEE. This CDR3 is CASSVGTSGAGEQFF. CDR3 sequence (DNA): TGTGCCAGCAGCGTAGGCACTAGCGGAGCGGGTGAGCAGTTCTTC. The full variable domain, with the rest looked up from reference TRBV9 and TRBJ2-1, is DSGVTQTPKHLITATGQRVTLRCSPRSGDLSVYWYQQSLDQGLQFLIQYYNGEERAKGNILERFSAQQFPDLHSELNLSSLELGDSALYFCASSVGTSGAGEQFFGPGTRLTVL.

The rearrangement joins TRBV28 to TRBJ1-5; D remains unclear. V shed 6 bases and J shed 12 bases, with 15 bases lying between them. CDR3 length: 12 residues. The V gene's germline CDR1 is MDHEN and CDR2 SYDVKM. The CDR3 loop is CASSDYREHQHF. The CDR3 region has the DNA TGTGCCAGCAGCGATTACAGAGAACACCAGCATTTT.